This T cell receptor (beta chain) was sequenced during a study of T cells after yellow fever vaccination. This clonotype was detected only once. Its antigen is currently unknown. The study, taken as a whole, reports: Researchers report a weaker secondary response that nonetheless peaked faster, day 5 versus 15.

TCRdb fed the 5' RACE reads into MiXCR, producing one record per CDR3 protein. The profile shows 100,000 to 150,000 distinct CDR3 sequences, approximately 14% of them singletons. The CDR3 loop spans 16 amino acids. Trimming at V came to 3 bases and at J to 3 bases, leaving 7 bases not matched to a gene. V is TRBV12-3 or TRBV12-4 and J is TRBJ1-5, with 8 bases that match TRBD1. Material: CD8+ T cells sorted from PBMCs, obtained 5 days after the yellow fever booster vaccination. The clonotype originates from a man between 18 and 29 years old who received the YFV17D yellow fever vaccine. CDR3 residues: CASSFWGQDHNQPQHF. CDR3 DNA sequence: TGTGCCAGCAGTTTTTGGGGACAGGACCACAATCAGCCCCAGCATTTT.